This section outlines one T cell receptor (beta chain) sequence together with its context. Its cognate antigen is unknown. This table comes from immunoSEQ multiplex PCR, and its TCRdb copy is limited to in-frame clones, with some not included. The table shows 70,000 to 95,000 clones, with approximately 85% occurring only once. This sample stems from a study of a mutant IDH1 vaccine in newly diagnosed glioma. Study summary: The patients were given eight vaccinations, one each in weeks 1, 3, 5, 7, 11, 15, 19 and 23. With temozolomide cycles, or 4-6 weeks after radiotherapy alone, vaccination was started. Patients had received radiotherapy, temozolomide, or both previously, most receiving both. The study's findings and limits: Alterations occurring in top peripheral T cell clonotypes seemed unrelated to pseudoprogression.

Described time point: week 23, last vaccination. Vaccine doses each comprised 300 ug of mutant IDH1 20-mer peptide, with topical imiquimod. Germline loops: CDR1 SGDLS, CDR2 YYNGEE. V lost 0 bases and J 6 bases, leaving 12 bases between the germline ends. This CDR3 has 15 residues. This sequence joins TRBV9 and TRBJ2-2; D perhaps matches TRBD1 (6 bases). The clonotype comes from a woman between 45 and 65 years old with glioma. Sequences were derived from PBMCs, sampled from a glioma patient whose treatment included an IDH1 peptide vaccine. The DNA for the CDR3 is TGTGCCAGCAGCGTAGCTGGGACAAACCCCGGGGAGCTGTTTTTT. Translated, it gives CASSVAGTNPGELFF.